This T cell receptor beta chain was sequenced for a study of long-term antiretroviral therapy in people with HIV. Study results and limitations: HIV repertoires spanned tighter CDR3 length ranges than controls did. After ART, diversity increased yet remained lower than transplant donor controls. Repertoire composition at all time points was dominated by clones that had expanded before ART.

The CDR3 extends over 13 amino acids. Germline CDR1 and CDR2: PRHDT and FYEKMQ (reference sequence). Trimming pared 5 bases from V and 7 bases from J, leaving 12 bases between. Sample share makes this clone medium-sized. The antigen remains undetermined. Runs used v3.0 of the immunoSEQ assay and were done at survey level. Target depth was about 35,000-55,000 T-cell genomes per sample. Profiling relied on immunoSEQ multiplex PCR, and the TCRdb table lists in-frame clones only, not all of them. The sample has tens of thousands of clones; over 70% are singletons. Sequencing used unsorted PBMCs, obtained 0.3 years after starting antiretroviral therapy. The receptor's source is a man aged 50 to 59 with HIV. The chain employs TRBV13 and TRBJ2-1; D may be TRBD1 (6 bases). CDR3 loop: CASSVQGRNEQFF. The CDR3 DNA follows: TGTGCCAGCAGCGTACAGGGAAGGAATGAGCAGTTCTTC.